Following are 3 T cell receptor beta chains from one sample sequenced in a study of blood T cells in healthy people across ages (dated by TCRdb to between 2015 and 2017). Library construction relied on 5' RACE. Sequenced on an Illumina HiSeq 2500. A second PCR of roughly 6 to 11 cycles was run with a J-beta primer mix and a sample-barcoded 5' primer. TCRdb cleaned the public reads at Q25 with fastp, built clones with MiXCR and kept in-frame beta chains. Each CDR3 protein gets just one entry, which takes the most common genes and DNA from the rows behind it. This sample gives hundreds of thousands of distinct CDR3 sequences in total; about 53% of them show up just once. In total, the top ten clones hold about 42% of the sample. Specimen: blood. These receptors all stem from a man older than 75 in good health.

The chain employs TRBV5-1 and TRBJ2-5, with TRBD2 matching 7 bases. In germline, CDR1 is SGHRS, CDR2 YFSETQ. V was clipped by 4 bases and J by 5 bases; unmatched bases: 11. CDR3 length equals 15 residues. CDR3 in DNA: TGCGCCAGCAGCAGGGCGGGGGATCTGCAGGAGACCCAGTACTTC. Translation: CASSRAGDLQETQYF.

The V gene is TRBV29-1, the J gene TRBJ1-2, with 8 bases identical to TRBD1. The CDR3 is 16 amino acids. V trimming: 6 bases; J trimming: 0 bases; junction bases outside the gene matches: 12. Germline CDR1 is SQVTM and CDR2 is ANQGSEA. The CDR3 nucleotides read TGCAGCGTGGTCGGGACAGGAGACAGAGCTAACTATGGCTACACCTTC. Its translation is CSVVGTGDRANYGYTF.

This clonotype has only a few counts. A read error may explain this, as a much larger clone is one base away. The chain couples TRBV25-1 to TRBJ2-7, with D possibly TRBD1 on 6 matching bases. The CDR3 runs to 13 residues. V lost 5 bases and J 5 bases, leaving 13 bases between the germline ends. Germline-derived CDR1 and CDR2 are MGHDK and SYGVNS. CDR3 sequence reads: CASSLQGHDEQYF. CDR3 DNA sequence: TGTGCCAGCAGTCTACAGGGTCACGACGAGCAGTACTTC.